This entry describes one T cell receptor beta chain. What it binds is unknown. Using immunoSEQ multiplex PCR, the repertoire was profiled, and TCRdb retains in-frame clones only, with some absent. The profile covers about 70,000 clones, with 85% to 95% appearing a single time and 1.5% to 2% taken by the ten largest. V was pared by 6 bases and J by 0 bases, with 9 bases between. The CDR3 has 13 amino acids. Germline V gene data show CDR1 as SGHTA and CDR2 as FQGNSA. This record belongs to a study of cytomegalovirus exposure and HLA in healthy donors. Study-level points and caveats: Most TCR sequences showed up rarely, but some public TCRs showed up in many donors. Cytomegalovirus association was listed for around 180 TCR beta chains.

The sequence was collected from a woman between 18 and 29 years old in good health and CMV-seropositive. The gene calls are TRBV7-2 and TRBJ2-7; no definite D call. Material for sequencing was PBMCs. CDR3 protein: CASSESGSYEQYF. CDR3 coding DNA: TGTGCCAGCAGTGAATCGGGCTCCTACGAGCAGTACTTC. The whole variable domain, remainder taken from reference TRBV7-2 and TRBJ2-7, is GAGVSQSPSNKVTEKGKDVELRCDPISGHTALYWYRQSLGQGLEFLIYFQGNSAPDKSGLPSDRFSAERTGGSVSTLTIQRTQQEDSAVYLCASSESGSYEQYFGPGTRLTVT.